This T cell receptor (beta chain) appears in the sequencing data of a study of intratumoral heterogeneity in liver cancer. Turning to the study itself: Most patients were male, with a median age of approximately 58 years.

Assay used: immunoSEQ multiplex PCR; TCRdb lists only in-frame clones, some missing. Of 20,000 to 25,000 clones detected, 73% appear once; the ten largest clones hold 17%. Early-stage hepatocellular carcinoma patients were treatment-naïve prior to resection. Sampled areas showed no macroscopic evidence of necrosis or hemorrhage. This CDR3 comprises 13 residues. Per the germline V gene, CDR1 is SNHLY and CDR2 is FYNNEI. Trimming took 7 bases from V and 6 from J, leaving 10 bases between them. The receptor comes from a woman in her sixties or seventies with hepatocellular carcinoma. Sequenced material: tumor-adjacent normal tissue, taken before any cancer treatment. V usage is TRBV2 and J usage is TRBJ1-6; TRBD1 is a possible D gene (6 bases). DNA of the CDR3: TGTGCCAGCACAGGGGCCAGTAATTCACCCCTCCACTTT. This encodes CASTGASNSPLHF. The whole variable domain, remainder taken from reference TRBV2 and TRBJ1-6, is EPEVTQTPSHQVTQMGQEVILRCVPISNHLYFYWYRQILGQKVEFLVSFYNNEISEKSEIFDDQFSVERPDGSNFTLKIRSTKLEDSAMYFCASTGASNSPLHFGNGTRLTVT.